Reported below is one TCR beta chain. As yet, its antigen is unknown. This sample was included in a study of graft-versus-host responses after intestinal transplantation. The wider study: Multivisceral, liver-intestinal, or isolated intestinal transplants were given to recipients. Anti-thymocyte globulin induction was given to all recipients, followed by tacrolimus and steroids for 2 to 3 years.

The CDR3 extends over 13 amino acids. Study observations and caveats: The presence of high graft-versus-host to host-versus-graft clonal ratios in allografts characterized patients with graft-donor T cell macrochimerism. Detection of GvH clones occurred in recipient marrow, and some had their first appearance in ileum or blood.

Method: immunoSEQ multiplex PCR; TCRdb's copy keeps in-frame clones and lacks some. The repertoire includes just under 55,000 clones, more than 80% of them detected once, and 5% to 7% sits in the top ten. The material was PBMCs, obtained 650 to 690 days after intestinal transplant. This chain links TRBV21-1 with TRBJ1-5; the D call of TRBD1 is as the table states it, not checked on the DNA. TRBV21-1 is deemed a pseudogene. The receptor was derived from a human patient who received an intestinal transplant, so some T cells may come from the graft donor. The CDR3 protein is CASSRGQIRPQHF. The CDR3 DNA sequence: TGTGCCAGCAGCAGGGGGCAAATACGGCCCCAGCATTTT.